The 15 T cell receptor beta chains below come from one sample, sequenced in a study of blood T cell repertoires in COVID-19. Sequencing was performed with immunoSEQ multiplex PCR; in TCRdb, only in-frame clones are kept and a portion is missing. This table has around 400,000 clones, about 90% appearing once. The sequenced sample was peripheral blood. These receptors originate from a man in his forties with acute or convalescent COVID-19.

The chain carries TRBV27 and TRBJ2-1; D is perhaps TRBD2 (5 bases). Germline values: CDR1 MNHEY, CDR2 SMNVEV (reference sequence). With 2 bases removed from V and 4 bases from J, the gap between germline ends came to 15 bases. The CDR3 contains 16 residues. This CDR3 is CASSLKEGGPYNEQFF. CDR3 coding DNA: TGTGCCAGCAGTTTAAAGGAAGGAGGTCCTTACAATGAGCAGTTCTTC.

The chain couples TRBV4-3 to TRBJ2-7; a weak D match, TRBD1 (5 bases). V was pared by 4 bases and J by 6 bases, with 13 bases between. CDR1 and CDR2 from the germline V gene are LGHNA and YSLEER. The CDR3 is 13 amino acids. CDR3 sequence reads: CASSPRTTGEQYF. The DNA of the CDR3 is TGCGCCAGCAGCCCCCGGACAACTGGCGAGCAGTACTTC.

This chain links TRBV18 with TRBJ2-7; 10 positions match TRBD1. CDR3 size: 14 residues. The junction had 3 bases not matched to a gene; V was cut back by 4 bases and J by 3 bases. CDR1 is KGHSH and CDR2 is LQKENI in the germline V gene. The CDR3 coding sequence is TGTGCCAGCTCACTCCGGGACAGGGGCTACGAGCAGTACTTC. This sequence encodes CASSLRDRGYEQYF.

V and J are TRBV7-2 and TRBJ1-2, with 7 bases matching TRBD1. The CDR3 contains 12 residues. Germline values: CDR1 SGHTA, CDR2 FQGNSA. V shed 5 bases and J 7 bases; nucleotides not matched to a gene: 4. The CDR3 sequence is CASSRQGIGYTF. CDR3 sequence (DNA): TGTGCCAGCAGCAGACAGGGCATTGGCTACACCTTC.

This chain links TRBV11-3 with TRBJ1-1; D is perhaps TRBD1 (5 bases). CDR1 is SGHNT and CDR2 is YENEEA in the germline V gene. Between the trimmed V and J ends, which lost 3 bases and 7 bases, there was a span of 9 bases. This CDR3 has 12 residues. The CDR3 loop reads CASSFGQGEAFF. CDR3 bases: TGTGCCAGCAGCTTCGGTCAGGGTGAAGCTTTCTTT.

In regard to this clone: This same CDR3 is encoded by further DNA sequences in the sample. This chain connects TRBV5-4 to TRBJ2-5; tentatively, D is TRBD1 (8 bases). The germline V gene encodes CDR1 SGHNT and CDR2 YYREEE (reference sequence). Trimming shortened V by 2 bases and J by 5 bases, and 10 bases separated the two germline ends. The CDR3 is made up of 13 amino acids. The CDR3 sequence is CASSLQGGETQYF. CDR3 nucleotides: TGTGCCAGCAGCTTACAGGGGGGGGAGACCCAGTACTTC.

CDR3 DNA: TGCAGCGAAACCGGGACTAGCGGTAGGAATGAGCAGTTCTTC. It codes for CSETGTSGRNEQFF. The chain employs TRBV29-1 and TRBJ2-1; 11 bases are shared with TRBD2. The CDR3 is made up of 14 amino acids. The germline V gene has CDR1 SQVTM and CDR2 ANQGSEA. V lost 7 bases, J lost 7 bases, and 9 bases stayed unmatched.

The chain has TRBV30 and TRBJ2-3; TRBD2 matches at 9 bases. Trimming took 5 bases from V and 4 from J; bases not matched to a gene: 7. Germline loops: CDR1 GTSNPN, CDR2 SVGIG (reference sequence). CDR3 size: 14 residues. The CDR3, as DNA: TGTGCCTGGCGTAATAGCGGGGGATCAGATACGCAGTATTTT. It yields the protein CAWRNSGGSDTQYF.

V and J are TRBV5-1 and TRBJ1-2; 8 bases are shared with TRBD1. The junction had 5 bases not matched to a gene; V was cut back by 0 bases and J by 4 bases. Germline values: CDR1 SGHRS, CDR2 YFSETQ. The CDR3 runs 15 residues. The CDR3: CASSLAGTGGYGYTF. The CDR3 DNA follows: TGCGCCAGCAGCTTGGCCGGGACAGGCGGCTATGGCTACACCTTC.

The chain joins TRBV7-2 to TRBJ1-4, with TRBD1 identical over 8 bases. Germline lookup yields CDR1 SGHTA and CDR2 FQGNSA. This CDR3 contains 15 residues. V was clipped by 3 bases and J by 4 bases; unmatched bases: 4. The CDR3 DNA follows: TGTGCCAGCAGCTTTGACAGGGGCGGTAATGAAAAACTGTTTTTT. It yields the protein CASSFDRGGNEKLFF.

The chain has TRBV30 and TRBJ2-7; 13 bases fit TRBD2. Germline V gene sequence: CDR1 GTSNPN, CDR2 SVGIG (reference sequence). This CDR3 is built from 15 residues. The J segment lost 2 bases and the V segment lost 1 base, leaving 2 bases of the junction unmatched. Here the CDR3 DNA reads TGTGCCTGGAGTGGTGGGACTAGCGGGACCTACGAGCAGTACTTC. It encodes CAWSGGTSGTYEQYF.

The chain has TRBV9 and TRBJ2-1; 9 bases are shared with TRBD2. The CDR3 has 15 amino acids. Trimming removed 4 bases from V and 7 bases from J; junction bases left unmatched: 9. CDR1 and CDR2 (germline): SGDLS, YYNGEE. CDR3: CASSYGGRAQNEQFF. The CDR3 nucleotides read TGTGCCAGCAGCTACGGCGGGAGGGCCCAGAATGAGCAGTTCTTC.

DNA of the CDR3: TGTGCCTGGAGTGTATCCCTCTCTGGAAACACCATATATTTT. It is translated as CAWSVSLSGNTIYF. The chain recombines TRBV30 with TRBJ1-3, with no clear D. Looked up from germline, CDR1 is GTSNPN and CDR2 is SVGIG (reference sequence). The V gene lost 0 bases and the J gene lost 0 bases, with 6 bases spanning the gap. This CDR3 comprises 14 residues.

The chain combines TRBV5-8 with TRBJ1-5; D not resolved. The length of the CDR3 is 14 residues. CDR1 SGHTS and CDR2 YDEGEE come from the germline V gene. V gave up 1 base and J gave up 3 bases, with 8 bases separating them. Here the CDR3 DNA reads TGTGCCAGCAGCTTGAGACAATACAATCAGCCCCAGCATTTT. This encodes CASSLRQYNQPQHF.

A single count supports this clone. The chain couples TRBV27 to TRBJ1-1, with TRBD1 matching over 8 bases. V gave up 8 bases and J gave up 4 bases; unmatched junction bases: 12. CDR3 length: 15 amino acids. In germline, CDR1 is MNHEY, CDR2 SMNVEV (reference sequence). In nucleotides, the CDR3 is TGTGCCAGCTCGCAGGGGGCAACGGTAGGCACTGAAGCTTTCTTT. Translation: CASSQGATVGTEAFF.